This T cell receptor (beta chain) was observed in a study of technical replicates of blood from four donors. The table came from immunoSEQ multiplex PCR; TCRdb's copy has only in-frame clones and leaves some out. The sample includes around 98,000 clones, about 94% seen only once; the top ten take over 0.2%. Trimming left V 1 base short and J 11 bases short, with 8 bases between. Germline V gene data show CDR1 as SEHNR and CDR2 as FQNEAQ (reference sequence). The CDR3 runs 11 residues. This TCR was recovered from a human donor in good health. The sequencing sample was made of T cells isolated from PBMCs. The chain employs TRBV7-9 and TRBJ1-1; the D is unclear. CDR3 sequence (DNA): TGTGCCAGCAGCTTAGGACTCGAGGCTTTCTTT. It translates to CASSLGLEAFF.